The clone carrying this TCR beta chain was counted a few times. Antigen unknown. One end of the junction fails to match germline, which may point to a read error. Germline CDR1 reads SGHVS; CDR2 reads FQNEAQ. The CDR3 has 15 residues. This entry is derived from a study of cytomegalovirus exposure and HLA in healthy donors. Study-level background: Most donors, more than 80% of approximately 400 genotyped, fell in the Caucasian-associated ancestry cluster.

Whole-study findings and limits: Reports credit the classifier with highly specific, highly sensitive diagnosis of cytomegalovirus status.

Amplification used 60 Vbeta primers and 13 Jbeta primers. The repertoire was sequenced with immunoSEQ multiplex PCR; TCRdb's copy has only in-frame clones and lacks some. This table has about 160,000 clones, approximately 72% appearing once. V usage is TRBV7-8 and J usage is TRBJ2-2; TRBD2 matches at 8 bases. The clonotype comes from a middle-aged man in good health and CMV-seronegative. The sample consisted of PBMCs. In DNA form, the CDR3 reads TGCGCCCTTAGCCCTATAGCGGGGTACAGCGGGGAGCTGTTTTTT. Its translation: CALSPIAGYSGELFF.